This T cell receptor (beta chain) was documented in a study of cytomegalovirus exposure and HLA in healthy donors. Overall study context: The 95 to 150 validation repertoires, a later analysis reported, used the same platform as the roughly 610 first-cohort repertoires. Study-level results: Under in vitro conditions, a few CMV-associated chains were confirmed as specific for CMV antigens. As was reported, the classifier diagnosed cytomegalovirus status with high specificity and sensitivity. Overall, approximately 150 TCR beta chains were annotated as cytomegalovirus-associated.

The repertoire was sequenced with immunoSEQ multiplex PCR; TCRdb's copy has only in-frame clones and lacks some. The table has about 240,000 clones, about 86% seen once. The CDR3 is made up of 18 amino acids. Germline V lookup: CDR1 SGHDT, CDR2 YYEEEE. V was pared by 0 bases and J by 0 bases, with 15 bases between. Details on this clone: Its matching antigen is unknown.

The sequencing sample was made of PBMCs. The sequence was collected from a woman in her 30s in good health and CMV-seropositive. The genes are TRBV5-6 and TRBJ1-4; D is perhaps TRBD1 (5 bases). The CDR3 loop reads CASSLVGGAVATNEKLFF. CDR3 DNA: TGTGCCAGCAGCTTGGTTGGAGGGGCTGTGGCAACTAATGAAAAACTGTTTTTT.